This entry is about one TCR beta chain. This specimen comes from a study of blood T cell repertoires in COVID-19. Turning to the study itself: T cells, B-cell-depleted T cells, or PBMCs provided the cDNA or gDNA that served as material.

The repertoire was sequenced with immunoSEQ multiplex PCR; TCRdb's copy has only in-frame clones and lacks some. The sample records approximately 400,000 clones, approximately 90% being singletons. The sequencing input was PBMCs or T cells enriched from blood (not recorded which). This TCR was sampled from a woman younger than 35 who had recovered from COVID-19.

The CDR3 loop reads CASSQDGGVNSPLHF. The CDR3 bases are TGCGCCAGCAGCCAAGATGGAGGGGTTAATTCACCCCTCCACTTT. This sequence joins TRBV4-1 and TRBJ1-6; possible D gene TRBD1, 5 bases. The germline gives CDR1 MGHRA, CDR2 YSYEKL. The CDR3 has 15 residues. V was trimmed by 0 bases and J by 6 bases, leaving 9 bases between them.